This T cell receptor beta chain was observed in a study of blood T cell repertoires in COVID-19. Background on the study: The cDNA or gDNA used as material had been derived from T cells, B-cell-depleted T cells, or PBMCs.

The CDR3 runs to 14 residues. From germline, CDR1 is SGHNT and CDR2 YYREEE (reference sequence). The V end was cut by 2 bases, the J end by 4 bases, with 9 bases between. Profiled with immunoSEQ multiplex PCR; TCRdb holds only in-frame clones, not every one. The table records roughly 70,000 clones, 82% of them present only once. This sequence was found in a woman aged 60-75 years with acute or convalescent COVID-19. Input material: peripheral blood. The J gene is TRBJ2-2, the V gene TRBV5-4, with D perhaps TRBD2 (6 bases). The chain's CDR3 is CASSFVGGTGELFF. For the CDR3, the DNA is TGTGCCAGCAGCTTCGTGGGGGGCACCGGGGAGCTGTTTTTT.